This T cell receptor (beta chain) was sequenced in a study of T cell clonotyping in hematopoietic cell transplantation. About this clone itself: Its antigen is not known.

Study observations and caveats: Higher Inverse Simpson Index values in graft donor and pretransplant recipient predicted broader posttransplant TCR diversity. Pathologically expanded recipient clonotypes increased progressively from day 30 to day 180 as diversity fell. Few recipient clonotypes overlapped donors; over 95% were de novo at given depth.

CDR3 length: 13 amino acids. CDR1 and CDR2 (germline): MDHEN, SYDVKM. V shed 1 base and J shed 2 bases, with 5 bases lying between them. The method was immunoSEQ multiplex PCR; TCRdb's version includes in-frame clones alone and lacks a portion of them. The data hold fewer than 100,000 clones, with about 96% observed a single time. Time point here: recipient sample about 28 days before transplant, after cytoreduction. Blood collection times were about day -28 and days 30, 100, 180 posttransplant. Source: peripheral blood mononuclear cells, taken before stem cell transplant. The rearrangement links TRBV28 to TRBJ2-5; D uncertain. The TCR originated in a woman between 45 and 60 years old with acute myeloid leukemia. Some clones in this sample may be carry-over from other donors' samples. The CDR3 loop is CASSLSIQETQYF. CDR3 coding DNA: TGTGCCAGCAGTTTATCCATTCAAGAGACCCAGTACTTC.